Here is one T cell receptor (beta chain) with its context. Its cognate antigen is unknown. TCRdb ran MiXCR on the reads and lists one entry per CDR3 protein. The sample yields about 570,000 distinct CDR3 sequences, almost 40% seen once. The source of the sample is a study of T cell repertoires in cytomegalovirus infection. Study information: The authors relied on CMV epitopes, both recently identified HLA-C-restricted and well-studied HLA-B-restricted. From public TCR beta signatures came an indication of both CMV infection and matching HLA type.

There are 13 residues in the CDR3. Looked up from germline, CDR1 is MNHEY and CDR2 is SVGEGT. Trimming took off 6 bases at V and 3 bases at J, with 12 bases between the two ends. Here the sequenced sample was cultured PBMCs, taken from culture after CMV antigen stimulation. V is TRBV6-2 or TRBV6-3 and J is TRBJ2-7, with a weak D call TRBD1 (6 bases). The source is a human donor in good health (CMV status not recorded). Some clones in this sample may be carry-over from other donors' samples. In DNA form, the CDR3 reads TGTGCCAGCAGAAAGACGACAGGCTACGAGCAGTACTTC. Translation: CASRKTTGYEQYF.